This T cell receptor beta chain comes out of a study of T cells after yellow fever vaccination. TCRdb passed the 5' RACE reads through MiXCR, listing each CDR3 protein once. The sample records around 140,000 distinct CDR3 sequences, roughly 8% being singletons. V gave up 3 bases and J gave up 5 bases; unmatched junction bases: 7. Germline assignment: CDR1 SGHTA and CDR2 FQGNSA. The CDR3 has 14 residues. This clonotype occurred many times. The sample was CD4+ T cells sorted from PBMCs, taken 5 days after the yellow fever booster vaccination. The TCR comes from a man aged 30-40 years who received the YFV17D yellow fever vaccine. The V gene is TRBV7-2, the J gene TRBJ2-7; 7 nucleotides match TRBD2. The CDR3 protein is CASSFGGSPHEQYF. In nucleotides, the CDR3 is TGTGCCAGCAGCTTCGGCGGGAGCCCCCACGAGCAGTACTTC. The entire variable domain, with the rest obtained from reference TRBV7-2 and TRBJ2-7, is as follows: GAGVSQSPSNKVTEKGKDVELRCDPISGHTALYWYRQSLGQGLEFLIYFQGNSAPDKSGLPSDRFSAERTGGSVSTLTIQRTQQEDSAVYLCASSFGGSPHEQYFGPGTRLTVT.